One sample yielded the 19 T cell receptor beta chains listed below, sequenced in a study of beta chain features in type 1 diabetes. Expressed TCRB transcripts were sequenced because the entire RNA isolate underwent reverse transcription. Sequenced by immunoSEQ multiplex PCR; TCRdb stores in-frame clones only, minus some. The sample includes approximately 400,000 clones, about 14% of them seen just once. The sample was naive CD4+ T cells from blood. Every receptor here comes from a woman between 18 and 30 years old in good health.

This clone was detected a few times. The CDR3 region has the DNA TGTGCCAGTAGTATTGATCAGTACACCGGGGAGCTGTTTTTT. This sequence encodes CASSIDQYTGELFF. The rearrangement uses TRBV19 and TRBJ2-2; D remains unclear. The CDR3 contains 14 residues. Trimming pared 3 bases from V and 3 bases from J, leaving 8 bases between. CDR1 LNHDA and CDR2 SQIVND come from the germline V gene (reference sequence).

The J gene is TRBJ2-2, the V gene TRBV7-2, with TRBD2 matching 13 bases. V was pared by 5 bases and J by 4 bases, with 4 bases of the junction left unmatched. Germline-derived CDR1 and CDR2 are SGHTA and FQGNSA. CDR3 size: 16 residues. CDR3: CASSIRTSGSTGELFF. CDR3 DNA sequence: TGTGCCAGCAGCATTAGGACTAGCGGGAGCACCGGGGAGCTGTTTTTT.

This chain links TRBV30 with TRBJ2-7, with 7 bases fitting TRBD2. V shed 4 bases and J 2 bases; nucleotides not matched to a gene: 20. Per the germline V gene, CDR1 is GTSNPN and CDR2 is SVGIG (reference sequence). The CDR3 has 18 amino acids. The CDR3 loop is CAWIFPGYGAGSPYEQYF. The CDR3 DNA reads TGTGCCTGGATTTTCCCGGGATATGGAGCGGGATCTCCCTACGAGCAGTACTTC.

The chain has TRBV18 and TRBJ2-7, with 10 bases identical to TRBD1. The CDR3 covers 15 residues. CDR1 is KGHSH, CDR2 LQKENI, per germline. V dropped 5 bases and J dropped 3; count of bases not matched to a gene: 7. The CDR3 DNA is TGTGCCAGCTCATCTTCTCGGACAGGGGGCTACGAGCAGTACTTC. Its protein is CASSSSRTGGYEQYF.

In this sample, this clone turned up a few times. The chain combines TRBV5-1 with TRBJ1-2; weak D call: TRBD1 (5 bases). The V end was cut by 5 bases, the J end by 3 bases, with 17 bases between. The CDR3 runs 15 residues. Germline CDR1 and CDR2: SGHRS and YFSETQ. CDR3 in amino acids: CASSPDPREDYGYTF. The CDR3 nucleotides are TGCGCCAGCAGTCCGGATCCCAGGGAAGACTATGGCTACACCTTC.

The CDR3 sequence is CASSQGDSGNTIYF. For the CDR3, the DNA is TGTGCCAGCTCACAGGGGGACTCTGGAAACACCATATATTTT. This chain uses TRBV18 with TRBJ1-3; D may be TRBD1 (6 bases). This CDR3 has 14 residues. V was cut by 4 bases and J by 0 bases, with 7 bases left in between. Germline CDR1 reads KGHSH; CDR2 reads LQKENI.

The table lists this clone with a few counts. The genes are TRBV28 and TRBJ1-2; D uncertain. Germline values: CDR1 MDHEN, CDR2 SYDVKM. The CDR3 is made up of 10 amino acids. Trimming took 5 bases from V and 5 from J, leaving 3 bases between them. CDR3 amino acids: CASSQYGYTF. The CDR3 nucleotides read TGTGCCAGCAGTCAGTATGGCTACACCTTC.

This clone was counted only a few times. The V and J genes are TRBV4-1 and TRBJ2-7; 15 positions agree with TRBD2. V lost 0 bases, J lost 0 bases, and 6 bases stayed unmatched. The length of the CDR3 is 19 residues. CDR1 and CDR2 from the germline V gene are MGHRA and YSYEKL. This CDR3 is CASSQEPGLAGGGSYEQYF. The CDR3 DNA reads TGCGCCAGCAGCCAAGAGCCGGGACTAGCGGGAGGAGGCTCCTACGAGCAGTACTTC.

The sample holds a few counts of this clone. The chain uses TRBV5-1 and TRBJ2-1; TRBD1 matches at 7 bases. CDR3 length equals 15 residues. The germline V gene encodes CDR1 SGHRS and CDR2 YFSETQ. J gave up 5 bases and V 1 base, and 6 bases lay outside the gene matches. The DNA for the CDR3 is TGCGCCAGCAGCTTGAACACAGGGGTCGACAATGAGCAGTTCTTC. It encodes CASSLNTGVDNEQFF. Looking up the rest from reference TRBV5-1 and TRBJ2-1 gives the full variable domain: KAGVTQTPRYLIKTRGQQVTLSCSPISGHRSVSWYQQTPGQGLQFLFEYFSETQRNKGNFPGRFSGRQFSNSRSEMNVSTLELGDSALYLCASSLNTGVDNEQFFGPGTRLTVL.

In its sample, this clone was seen a few times. This sequence joins TRBV4-3 and TRBJ2-1; 8 bases match TRBD2. In germline, CDR1 is LGHNA, CDR2 YSLEER. The length of the CDR3 is 17 residues. J was trimmed by 0 bases and V by 0 bases; bases with no gene match: 4. This CDR3 reads CASSQDNSGSSYNEQFF. The CDR3 coding sequence is TGCGCCAGCAGCCAAGATAACAGCGGGAGCTCCTACAATGAGCAGTTCTTC.

The chain links TRBV5-4 to TRBJ2-3; 9 bases agree with TRBD1. The ends lost 4 bases at V and 4 bases at J; junction bases unmatched: 4. This CDR3 is built from 14 residues. Germline loops: CDR1 SGHNT, CDR2 YYREEE (reference sequence). The CDR3 protein is CASSRDRGADTQYF. The CDR3 DNA reads TGTGCCAGCAGCCGAGACAGGGGGGCAGATACGCAGTATTTT.

The sample holds a few counts of this clone. The chain uses TRBV29-1 and TRBJ1-1; D gene ambiguous. Germline V gene data show CDR1 as SQVTM and CDR2 as ANQGSEA. The CDR3 totals 13 residues. The V end was cut by 4 bases, the J end by 1 base, with 10 bases between. The CDR3 DNA follows: TGCAGCGTTGGGAATCGGGGGAACACTGAAGCTTTCTTT. Amino acids: CSVGNRGNTEAFF.

This clone was seen more than once but under ten times. The V gene is TRBV5-1, the J gene TRBJ1-5; 8 positions match TRBD1. CDR1 is SGHRS and CDR2 is YFSETQ in the germline V gene. The CDR3 has 15 residues. Trimming at V came to 2 bases and at J to 5 bases, leaving 6 bases not matched to a gene. CDR3 amino acids: CASSFQGAHDQPQHF. Here the CDR3 DNA reads TGCGCCAGCAGCTTCCAGGGGGCACATGATCAGCCCCAGCATTTT.

In this sample, this clone turned up a few times. V and J are TRBV6-6 and TRBJ2-5; a possible D gene is TRBD1 (5 bases). CDR3 length: 15 residues. From germline, CDR1 is MNHNY and CDR2 SVGAGI (reference sequence). V lost 2 bases and J lost 3, with 13 bases in between. The CDR3 coding sequence is TGTGCCAGCAGTTACAACCCCCAAGGGGAAGAGACCCAGTACTTC. Encoded protein: CASSYNPQGEETQYF.

The rearrangement links TRBV7-2 to TRBJ2-7; 15 bases match TRBD2. Trimming removed 4 bases from V and 4 bases from J; junction bases left unmatched: 8. The CDR3 totals 17 residues. Per the germline V gene, CDR1 is SGHTA and CDR2 is FQGNSA. The chain's CDR3 is CASSYRTSGRAGYEQYF. The CDR3 DNA sequence: TGTGCCAGCAGCTACCGGACTAGCGGGAGGGCCGGGTACGAGCAGTACTTC.

This sequence joins TRBV9 and TRBJ2-1; 8 bases fit TRBD2. Trimming cost V 2 bases and J 10 bases; bases outside gene matches: 14. This CDR3 is built from 16 residues. Germline V gives CDR1 SGDLS, CDR2 YYNGEE. For the CDR3, the DNA is TGTGCCAGCAGCGTCGCGGGGGGACCCCAAGGGCACGAGCAGTTCTTC. Protein product: CASSVAGGPQGHEQFF.

This clone was observed a handful of times. The rearrangement joins TRBV29-1 to TRBJ1-1; D possibly corresponds to TRBD1 (6 bases). The CDR3 totals 13 residues. V gave up 1 base and J gave up 7 bases, with 13 bases separating them. The germline V gene has CDR1 SQVTM and CDR2 ANQGSEA. The CDR3 DNA sequence: TGCAGCGTTGAAGGACAGGCTGTCGTTGAAGCTTTCTTT. Translated, it gives CSVEGQAVVEAFF.

This clone was counted between two and nine times. The chain has TRBV30 and TRBJ2-5; TRBD2 agrees at 8 bases. This CDR3 comprises 14 residues. Germline V lookup: CDR1 GTSNPN, CDR2 SVGIG (reference sequence). Trimming removed 4 bases from V and 5 bases from J; junction bases left unmatched: 9. The CDR3 here is CAWTPLAGGETQYF. The CDR3 region has the DNA TGTGCCTGGACGCCCCTAGCGGGTGGGGAGACCCAGTACTTC.

The J gene is TRBJ2-1, the V gene TRBV2, with 10 bases matching TRBD1. The V gene end was trimmed by 8 bases and the J gene end by 7 bases; junction bases not matched to a gene: 5. Germline V gives CDR1 SNHLY, CDR2 FYNNEI. This CDR3 is 13 amino acids long. CDR3 sequence: CASGGQGDNEQFF. Written as DNA, the CDR3 is TGTGCCAGCGGAGGACAGGGGGATAATGAGCAGTTCTTC. Full variable domain (missing parts from reference TRBV2 and TRBJ2-1): EPEVTQTPSHQVTQMGQEVILRCVPISNHLYFYWYRQILGQKVEFLVSFYNNEISEKSEIFDDQFSVERPDGSNFTLKIRSTKLEDSAMYFCASGGQGDNEQFFGPGTRLTVL.